A single TCR beta chain is shown here with its context. The antigen is unknown. TCRdb called the 5' RACE reads again in MiXCR, with one record for every CDR3 protein. The data hold approximately 300,000 distinct CDR3 sequences, with 8.5% to 9.5% observed a single time. The data derive from a study of identical twins. Study-wide results and caveats: There were fewer insertions in abundant cord blood beta clonotypes, but memory repertoires showed no such pattern.

The CDR3 runs 16 residues. V shed 6 bases and J shed 0 bases, with 17 bases lying between them. These sequences were also reported in another study, on yellow fever vaccine responses in identical twins. That work adds: Twins showed a vaccine T cell response that reportedly seemed partly convergent, partly personalized.

The sequenced sample was CD8+ T cells sorted from blood. The chain employs TRBV12-3 or TRBV12-4 and TRBJ1-1; the D is unclear. The source is a young woman in good health. Written as DNA, the CDR3 is TGTGCCAGCAGACCTTCATCTAGTCTCATGAACACTGAAGCTTTCTTT. Translation: CASRPSSSLMNTEAFF.